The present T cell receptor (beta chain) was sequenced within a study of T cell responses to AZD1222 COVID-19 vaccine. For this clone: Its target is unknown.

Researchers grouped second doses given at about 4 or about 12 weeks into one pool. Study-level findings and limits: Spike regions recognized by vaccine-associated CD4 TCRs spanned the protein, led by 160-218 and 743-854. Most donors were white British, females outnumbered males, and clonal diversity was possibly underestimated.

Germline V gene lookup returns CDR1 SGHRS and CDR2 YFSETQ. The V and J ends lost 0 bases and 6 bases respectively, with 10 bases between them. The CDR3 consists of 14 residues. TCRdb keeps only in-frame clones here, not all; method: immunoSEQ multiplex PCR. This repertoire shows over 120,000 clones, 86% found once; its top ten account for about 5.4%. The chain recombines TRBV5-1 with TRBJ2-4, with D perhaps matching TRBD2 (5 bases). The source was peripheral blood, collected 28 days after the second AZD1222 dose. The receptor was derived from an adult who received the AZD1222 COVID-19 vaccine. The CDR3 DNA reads TGCGCCAGCAGCTTGGGTACGGGATTAAACATTCAGTACTTC. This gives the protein CASSLGTGLNIQYF.